There are a few counts of the clone carrying this TCR beta chain. Sample time point: patch test 3, about 24 weeks after DPC sensitization. Treatment defined: therapeutic diphenylcyclopropenone sensitization with weekly scalp DPC. This sample was included in a study of human T cells and chemical hapten exposure. Study context: DPC (0.01%) was patch tested on the upper back and read at 6 days. Among samples, TCR yields varied mainly because of small differences in pooled library volume.

Original processing notes: From around 25,000 to 690,000 TCRs were found per sample, with a median of approximately 96,000. In TCRdb, the RACE reads were re-called with MiXCR into one record per CDR3 protein. The V and J calls follow TCRdb's processing rather than the paper's. This sample has about 190,000 distinct CDR3 sequences; 20% to 25% occur once, and the top ten carry 2% to 2.5%. This CDR3 has 14 amino acids. Germline loops: CDR1 MNHEY, CDR2 SVGEGT. Trimming took 6 bases from V and 3 from J, leaving 12 bases between them. The specimen was whole blood, collected in connection with sensitization to the hapten diphenylcyclopropenone (DPC). The gene calls are TRBV6-2 or TRBV6-3 and TRBJ1-5; D gene unclear. This receptor was taken from a woman between 35 and 50 years old with alopecia areata. Some clones in this sample may be carry-over from other donors' samples. The CDR3 sequence: CASRPPQNNQPQHF. CDR3 DNA sequence: TGTGCCAGCAGGCCCCCCCAGAACAATCAGCCCCAGCATTTT.